This T cell receptor (beta chain) was identified during a study of control samples from healthy donors and cancer patients. This table comes from immunoSEQ multiplex PCR, and its TCRdb copy is limited to in-frame clones, with some not included. In the table there are 100,000 to 150,000 clones, around 92% of which are singletons. This clone showed up just once. CDR3 length: 18 residues. Looked up from germline, CDR1 is SGHRS and CDR2 is YFSETQ. The ends lost 0 bases at V and 3 bases at J; junction bases unmatched: 6. The clonotype originates from a man aged 45-60 years with head and neck cancer. The source material was PBMCs. The rearrangement uses TRBV5-1 and TRBJ2-1; TRBD2 aligns across 13 bases. The CDR3 nucleotides read TGCGCCAGCAGCTTGGGGACTAGCGGGGGCGATTACTACAATGAGCAGTTCTTC. It translates to CASSLGTSGGDYYNEQFF. Full variable domain (rest looked up from reference TRBV5-1 and TRBJ2-1): KAGVTQTPRYLIKTRGQQVTLSCSPISGHRSVSWYQQTPGQGLQFLFEYFSETQRNKGNFPGRFSGRQFSNSRSEMNVSTLELGDSALYLCASSLGTSGGDYYNEQFFGPGTRLTVL.